This record looks at one T cell receptor beta chain sequence and its context. Data came from immunoSEQ multiplex PCR; TCRdb stores just in-frame clones and leaves some out. Among around 230,000 clones listed, roughly 90% were seen once. The CDR3 is made up of 15 amino acids. Trimming cost V 5 bases and J 9 bases; bases outside gene matches: 9. Germline V gives CDR1 SGHVS, CDR2 FNYEAQ. The sample belongs to a study of blood T cell repertoires in COVID-19. This chain connects TRBV7-6 to TRBJ2-1; 11 positions match TRBD1. The source of this sequence is a woman aged 25-40 years with acute COVID-19. Material: PBMCs or T cells enriched from blood (not recorded which). This chain's CDR3 is CASSPGTGGVLEQFF. The CDR3 region has the DNA TGTGCCAGCAGCCCCGGGACAGGGGGAGTCCTTGAGCAGTTCTTC.